This entry is about one T cell receptor beta chain. Method: immunoSEQ multiplex PCR; TCRdb's copy keeps in-frame clones and lacks some. There are 15,000 or so clones in the sample; approximately 86% occur only once, and roughly a fifth lies in the top ten. The CDR3 spans 14 residues. J was trimmed by 5 bases and V by 6 bases; bases with no gene match: 5. The V gene's germline CDR1 is MNHNS and CDR2 SASEGT. The sample is drawn from a study of T cell changes during pregnancy in multiple sclerosis. This sequence was found in a female donor with multiple sclerosis, enrolled in a pregnancy study. The V and J genes are TRBV6-1 and TRBJ2-1, with 9 bases identical to TRBD2. Here the sequenced sample was CD8+ T cells from peripheral blood mononuclear cells, taken in the first trimester of pregnancy. The CDR3 DNA follows: TGTGCCAGCAGGCGGGAGGGCCGGGACAATGAGCAGTTCTTC. It yields the protein CASRREGRDNEQFF.